Below, 16 T cell receptor beta chains from the same sample are listed, as sequenced in a study of post-analysis software for immune sequencing data. Presence of unique molecular identifiers characterized the TCR beta cDNA libraries. Each CDR3 protein is one row after TCRdb ran MiXCR on the PCR reads. The table includes around 400,000 distinct CDR3 sequences, 30% to 40% detected once. Study conclusions and caveats: In patients, TRBV5-6, TRBV5-1 and TRBV20-1 belonged to five or six TRBV segments found more frequently than in controls.

Their recognized antigens are unknown. Sequencing was done on a sample of blood. Receptor source: a girl aged 2 to 10 with multiple sclerosis.

This chain links TRBV10-3 with TRBJ2-4; possible D gene TRBD2, 5 bases. Between the trimmed V and J ends, which lost 3 bases and 2 bases, there was a span of 11 bases. Germline V CDR1 and CDR2: ENHRY, SYGVKD. The CDR3 spans 15 residues. CDR3 sequence reads: CAISEYGESKNIQYF. In nucleotides, the CDR3 is TGTGCCATCAGTGAATACGGGGAGTCCAAAAACATTCAGTACTTC.

As regards this clonotype: One junction end does not reproduce the germline sequence, and a read error may be involved. The rearrangement links TRBV7-9 to TRBJ2-7; D is possibly TRBD1 (5 bases). Per the germline V gene, CDR1 is SEHNR and CDR2 is FQNEAQ (reference sequence). The CDR3 consists of 17 residues. The CDR3 DNA reads as TGTACCAGCAGCTCCCTCAACCGGCAGGGTGTCCCCTACGAGCAGTACTTC. This gives the protein CTSSSLNRQGVPYEQYF. Full variable domain (missing parts from reference TRBV7-9 and TRBJ2-7): DTGVSQNPRHKITKRGQNVTFRCDPISEHNRLYWYRQTLGQGPEFLTYFQNEAQLEKSRLLSDRFSAERPKGSFSTLEIQRTEQGDSAMYLCTSSSLNRQGVPYEQYFGPGTRLTVT.

This clonotype was counted at least ten times. The rearrangement links TRBV7-9 to TRBJ1-2; D is uncertain. The CDR3 has 11 amino acids. Germline values: CDR1 SEHNR, CDR2 FQNEAQ (reference sequence). V gave up 3 bases and J gave up 4 bases, with 3 bases separating them. The CDR3 DNA sequence: TGTGCCAGCAGCTTGAGCTATGGCTACACCTTC. It encodes CASSLSYGYTF. Full variable domain (rest looked up from reference TRBV7-9 and TRBJ1-2): DTGVSQNPRHKITKRGQNVTFRCDPISEHNRLYWYRQTLGQGPEFLTYFQNEAQLEKSRLLSDRFSAERPKGSFSTLEIQRTEQGDSAMYLCASSLSYGYTFGSGTRLTVV.

With respect to this clonotype: An end of the junction does not agree with germline; a read error may underlie this. The chain recombines TRBV6-5 with TRBJ2-1; the match to TRBD2 covers 10 bases. Germline loops: CDR1 MNHEY, CDR2 SVGAGI. The CDR3 sequence is 19 residues long. CDR3 coding DNA: TGTGCCAGCAATTACTCCTTTACGACTAGCGGGTTGGGGTACAATGAGCAGTTCTTC. It codes for CASNYSFTTSGLGYNEQFF.

This clonotype was observed a handful of times. This chain connects TRBV6-6 to TRBJ2-3; 9 bases match TRBD1. V was pared by 6 bases and J by 4 bases, with 8 bases of the junction left unmatched. Germline V gene data show CDR1 as MNHNY and CDR2 as SVGAGI (reference sequence). CDR3 length: 15 residues. CDR3 coding DNA: TGTGCCAGCAGGTCAACGGACAGGGGCGCAGATACGCAGTATTTT. Its translation: CASRSTDRGADTQYF.

This chain connects TRBV20-1 to TRBJ2-7, with D unclear. V lost 0 bases and J 0 bases, leaving 6 bases between the germline ends. The CDR3 totals 13 residues. CDR1 and CDR2 from the germline V gene are DFQATT and SNEGSKA (reference sequence). CDR3 region: CSAREAFSYEQYF. The CDR3 DNA sequence: TGCAGTGCTAGAGAGGCGTTCTCCTACGAGCAGTACTTC.

The rearrangement joins TRBV14 to TRBJ2-7; D is perhaps TRBD1 (6 bases). V was cut by 1 base and J by 0 bases, with 10 bases left in between. The CDR3 runs to 15 residues. Germline values: CDR1 SGHDN, CDR2 FVKESK. In nucleotides, the CDR3 is TGTGCCAGCAGCCAAGTTACAGGGTCCTCCTACGAGCAGTACTTC. It translates to CASSQVTGSSYEQYF.

This clonotype has at least ten counts. The chain recombines TRBV20-1 with TRBJ2-7; possible D gene TRBD1, 6 bases. This CDR3 comprises 14 residues. V was cut by 4 bases and J by 2 bases, with 15 bases left in between. Germline V gene lookup returns CDR1 DFQATT and CDR2 SNEGSKA (reference sequence). The CDR3 sequence is CSAKGQPPPYEQYF. The CDR3, as DNA: TGCAGTGCTAAAGGACAGCCACCACCCTACGAGCAGTACTTC.

The chain has TRBV20-1 and TRBJ1-2, with D perhaps matching TRBD1 (6 bases). Germline CDR1 DFQATT, CDR2 SNEGSKA (reference sequence). The V and J ends lost 0 bases and 6 bases respectively, with 14 bases between them. CDR3 length equals 14 residues. The CDR3 protein is CSARDGGHRDGYTF. The CDR3 coding sequence is TGCAGTGCTAGAGATGGGGGACACAGGGATGGCTACACCTTC.

The rearrangement uses TRBV11-2 and TRBJ2-7; 8 nucleotides agree with TRBD1. This CDR3 comprises 15 residues. CDR1 SGHAT and CDR2 FQNNGV come from the germline V gene. V lost 6 bases and J lost 2; bases outside the gene matches: 9. The CDR3 sequence is CASRNLQGGPYEQYF. The CDR3 DNA follows: TGTGCCAGCAGGAATTTACAGGGGGGACCCTACGAGCAGTACTTC.

The chain couples TRBV14 to TRBJ2-1; TRBD2 matches 14 bases. V shed 5 bases and J 8 bases; nucleotides not matched to a gene: 17. The germline gives CDR1 SGHDN, CDR2 FVKESK. The CDR3 covers 19 residues. The CDR3: CASSVRLAGGPFVAYEQFF. CDR3 DNA: TGTGCCAGCAGCGTACGACTAGCGGGAGGGCCGTTCGTCGCCTATGAGCAGTTCTTC.

This clonotype came up a few times. The chain links TRBV6-8 to TRBJ1-4; D is ambiguous. Trimming removed 2 bases from V and 7 bases from J, with 5 bases in between. The CDR3 runs 12 residues. The germline V gene has CDR1 MNHGY and CDR2 SAAAGT. CDR3 bases: TGTGCCAGCAGTTACCACCGTGAAAAACTGTTTTTT. Residues: CASSYHREKLFF.

There are a few counts of this clonotype. As DNA, the CDR3 is TGTGCCAGCGCTAAACCGGAACAGCCTAGCTATGGCTACACCTTC. This encodes CASAKPEQPSYGYTF. The chain joins TRBV7-2 to TRBJ1-2; D is undetermined. The CDR3 sequence is 15 residues long. Per the germline V gene, CDR1 is SGHTA and CDR2 is FQGNSA. V was cut by 8 bases and J by 4 bases, with 20 bases left in between. Together with reference TRBV7-2 and TRBJ1-2, the CDR3 gives the full variable domain: GAGVSQSPSNKVTEKGKDVELRCDPISGHTALYWYRQSLGQGLEFLIYFQGNSAPDKSGLPSDRFSAERTGGSVSTLTIQRTQQEDSAVYLCASAKPEQPSYGYTFGSGTRLTVV.

This clonotype appeared a few times. DNA of the CDR3: TGTGCCAGCAGCTTAGTGGGCGGGGGGGCTAGTGAGCAGTTCTTC. Translation: CASSLVGGGASEQFF. This chain joins TRBV7-3 and TRBJ2-1; 9 bases fit TRBD2. The J segment lost 9 bases and the V segment lost 2 bases, leaving 8 bases of the junction unmatched. CDR1 is SGHTA and CDR2 is FQGTGA in the germline V gene. This CDR3 has 15 amino acids.

This clonotype came up a few times. CDR3 region: CASSLIGTAQFF. The CDR3 DNA sequence: TGTGCCAGCAGCTTAATAGGGACAGCGCAGTTCTTC. The chain joins TRBV7-3 to TRBJ2-1, with 7 bases lining up with TRBD1. The germline V gene has CDR1 SGHTA and CDR2 FQGTGA. The CDR3 is 12 amino acids. Germline trimming cut 1 base from V and 12 bases from J; bases unmatched to any gene: 3. Full variable domain (rest looked up from reference TRBV7-3 and TRBJ2-1): GAGVSQTPSNKVTEKGKYVELRCDPISGHTALYWYRQSLGQGPEFLIYFQGTGAADDSGLPNDRFFAVRPEGSVSTLKIQRTERGDSAVYLCASSLIGTAQFFGPGTRLTVL.

The chain recombines TRBV3-1 with TRBJ2-1, with a possible D match to TRBD2 (6 bases). Germline lookup yields CDR1 LGHDT and CDR2 YNNKEL (reference sequence). CDR3 length: 12 amino acids. V was cut by 4 bases and J by 6 bases, with 7 bases left in between. The CDR3 nucleotides read TGTGCCAGCAGCCGGACTACCAATGAGCAGTTCTTC. Amino acid sequence: CASSRTTNEQFF.